Here is one TCR beta chain with its context. What it binds is unknown. Sequencing used immunoSEQ multiplex PCR; TCRdb keeps in-frame clones, though not all of them. The table has 46,000 or so clones, 82% seen once; the top ten hold 0.9% to 1.4%. Separate sequencing covered autoproliferating (CFSE-dim) and non-proliferating (CFSE-high) T cells from stimulus-free culture. 5x10^7 CFSE-labeled PBMCs were cultured less than 8 days unstimulated, then replicate wells were pooled. Without exogenous stimuli, 0.45 to 0.55 uM CFSE-labeled PBMCs were cultured serum-free. There are 13 residues in the CDR3. Unmatched junction bases numbered 9, after V lost 7 bases and J lost 5 bases. CDR1 and CDR2 (germline): SQVTM, ANQGSEA. The data were obtained in a study of memory B cells and T cells in multiple sclerosis. Study-wide points: Normalization was needed because clone-set size differences affected shared clonotype counts.

The sample was PBMCs from blood kept in culture. This chain links TRBV29-1 with TRBJ1-1; TRBD1 matches 8 bases. The receptor's source is a human donor with multiple sclerosis. The CDR3, as DNA: TGCAGCGCTTTCCGGACAGGGAGGACTGAAGCTTTCTTT. This sequence encodes CSAFRTGRTEAFF.